This TCR beta chain came from a study of cytomegalovirus exposure and HLA in healthy donors. For this clone: No antigen is known for it.

CDR3 length: 14 residues. Germline-derived CDR1 and CDR2 are SGHNT and YYREEE (reference sequence). V lost 4 bases to trimming and J lost 7 bases; unmatched junction nucleotides: 11. Measured with immunoSEQ multiplex PCR; TCRdb has only the in-frame clones, and not every one. The sample holds about 170,000 clones; around 92% are singletons and the top ten take 10%. Overall study findings and caveats: Some public TCRs appeared in many individuals, while most sequences were rare. Overall, under 200 TCR beta chains were annotated as cytomegalovirus-associated.

The receptor was isolated from a woman under 30 in good health and CMV-seropositive. This chain links TRBV5-4 with TRBJ2-7, with TRBD1 identical over 7 bases. What was sequenced was PBMCs. Here the CDR3 reads CASSRDSSVREQYF. The CDR3 DNA reads TGTGCCAGCAGCCGGGACAGTTCGGTGAGGGAGCAGTACTTC.